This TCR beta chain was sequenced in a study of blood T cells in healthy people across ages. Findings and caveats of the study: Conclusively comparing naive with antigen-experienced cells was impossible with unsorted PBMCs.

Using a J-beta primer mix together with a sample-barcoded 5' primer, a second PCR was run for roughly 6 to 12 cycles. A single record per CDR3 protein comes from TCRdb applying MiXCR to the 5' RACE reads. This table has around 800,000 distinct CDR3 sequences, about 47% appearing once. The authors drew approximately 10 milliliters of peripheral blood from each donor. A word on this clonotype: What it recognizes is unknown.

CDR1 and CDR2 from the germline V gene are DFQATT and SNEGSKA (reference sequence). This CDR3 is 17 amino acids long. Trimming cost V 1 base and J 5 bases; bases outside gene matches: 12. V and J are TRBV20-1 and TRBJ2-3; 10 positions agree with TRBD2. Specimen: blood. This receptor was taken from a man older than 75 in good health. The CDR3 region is CSARAAGLAGVGDTQYF. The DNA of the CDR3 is TGCAGTGCTAGAGCCGCGGGGCTAGCGGGAGTTGGAGATACGCAGTATTTT.